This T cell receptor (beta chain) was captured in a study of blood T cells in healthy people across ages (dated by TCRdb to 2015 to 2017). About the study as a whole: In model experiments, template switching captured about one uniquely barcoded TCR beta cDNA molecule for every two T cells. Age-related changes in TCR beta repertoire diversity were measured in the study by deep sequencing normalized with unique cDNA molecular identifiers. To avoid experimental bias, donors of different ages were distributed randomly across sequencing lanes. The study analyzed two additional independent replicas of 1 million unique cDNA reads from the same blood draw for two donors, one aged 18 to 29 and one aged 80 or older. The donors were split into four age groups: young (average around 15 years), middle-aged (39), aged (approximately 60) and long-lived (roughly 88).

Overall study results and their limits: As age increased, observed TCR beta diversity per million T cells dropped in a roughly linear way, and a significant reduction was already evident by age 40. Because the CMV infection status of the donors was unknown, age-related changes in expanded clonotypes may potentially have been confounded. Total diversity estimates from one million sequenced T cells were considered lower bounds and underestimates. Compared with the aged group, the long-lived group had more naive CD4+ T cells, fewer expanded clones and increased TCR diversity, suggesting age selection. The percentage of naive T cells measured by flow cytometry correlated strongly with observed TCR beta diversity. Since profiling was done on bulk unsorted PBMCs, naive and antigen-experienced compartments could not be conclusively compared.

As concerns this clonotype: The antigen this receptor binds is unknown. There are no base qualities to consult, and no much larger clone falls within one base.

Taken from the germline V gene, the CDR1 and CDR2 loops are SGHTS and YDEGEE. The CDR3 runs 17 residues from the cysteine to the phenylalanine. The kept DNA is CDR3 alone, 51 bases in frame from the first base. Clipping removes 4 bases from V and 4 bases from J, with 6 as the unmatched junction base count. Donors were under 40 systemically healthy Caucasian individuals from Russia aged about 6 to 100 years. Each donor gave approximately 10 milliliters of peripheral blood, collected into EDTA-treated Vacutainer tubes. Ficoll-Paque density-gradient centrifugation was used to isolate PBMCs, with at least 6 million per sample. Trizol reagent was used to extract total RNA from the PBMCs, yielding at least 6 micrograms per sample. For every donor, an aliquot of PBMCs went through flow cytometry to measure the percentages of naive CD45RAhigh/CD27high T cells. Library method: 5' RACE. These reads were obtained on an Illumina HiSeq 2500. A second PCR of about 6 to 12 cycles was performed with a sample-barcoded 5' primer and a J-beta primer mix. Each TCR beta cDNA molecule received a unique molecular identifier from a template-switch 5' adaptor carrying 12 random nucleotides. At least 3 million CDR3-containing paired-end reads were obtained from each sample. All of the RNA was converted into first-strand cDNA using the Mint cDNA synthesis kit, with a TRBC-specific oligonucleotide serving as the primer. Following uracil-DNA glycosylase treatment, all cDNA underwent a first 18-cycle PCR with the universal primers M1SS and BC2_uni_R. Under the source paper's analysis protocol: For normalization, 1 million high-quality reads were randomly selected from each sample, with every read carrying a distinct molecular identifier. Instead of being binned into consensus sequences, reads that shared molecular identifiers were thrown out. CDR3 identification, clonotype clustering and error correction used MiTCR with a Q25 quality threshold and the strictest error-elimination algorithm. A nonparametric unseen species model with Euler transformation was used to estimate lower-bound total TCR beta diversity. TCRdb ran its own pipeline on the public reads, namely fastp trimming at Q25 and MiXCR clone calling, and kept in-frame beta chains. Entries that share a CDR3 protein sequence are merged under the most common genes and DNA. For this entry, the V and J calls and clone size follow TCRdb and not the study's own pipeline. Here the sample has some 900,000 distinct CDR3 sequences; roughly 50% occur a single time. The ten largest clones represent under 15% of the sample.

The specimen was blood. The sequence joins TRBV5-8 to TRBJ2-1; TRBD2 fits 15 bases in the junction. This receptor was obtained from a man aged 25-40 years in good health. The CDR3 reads CASSRRGTSGRYNEQFF. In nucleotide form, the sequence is TGTGCCAGCAGCCGCCGAGGGACTAGCGGGAGGTACAATGAGCAGTTCTTC. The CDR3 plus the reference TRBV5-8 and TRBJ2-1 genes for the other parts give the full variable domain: EAGVTQSPTHLIKTRGQQATLRCSPISGHTSVYWYQQALGLGLQFLLWYDEGEERNRGNFPPRFSGRQFPNYSSELNVNALELEDSALYLCASSRRGTSGRYNEQFFGPGTRLTVL.